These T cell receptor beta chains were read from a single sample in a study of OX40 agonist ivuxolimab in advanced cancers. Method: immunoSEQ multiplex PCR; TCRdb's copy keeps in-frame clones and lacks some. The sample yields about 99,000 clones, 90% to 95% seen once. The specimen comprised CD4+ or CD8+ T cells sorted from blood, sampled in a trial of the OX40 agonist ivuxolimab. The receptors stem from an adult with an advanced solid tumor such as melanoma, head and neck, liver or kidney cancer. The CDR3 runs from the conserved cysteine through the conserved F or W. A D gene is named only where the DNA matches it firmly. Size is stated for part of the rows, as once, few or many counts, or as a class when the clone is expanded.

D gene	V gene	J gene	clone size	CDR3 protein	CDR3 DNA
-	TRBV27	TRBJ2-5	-	CASSQNRAGAGRTQYF	TGTGCCAGCAGTCAGAACAGGGCTGGGGCAGGGCGGACCCAGTACTTC
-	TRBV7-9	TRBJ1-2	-	CASSFTSSGYQGYTF	TGTGCCAGCAGCTTCACCTCCTCAGGGTATCAGGGCTACACCTTC
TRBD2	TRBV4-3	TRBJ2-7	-	CASSQLAGGSYEQYF	TGCGCCAGCAGCCAGCTAGCGGGAGGCTCCTACGAGCAGTACTTC
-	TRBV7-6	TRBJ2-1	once	CASSLRSNYQPRKEQFF	TGTGCCAGCAGCTTACGGTCAAACTATCAACCTCGGAAAGAGCAGTTCTTC
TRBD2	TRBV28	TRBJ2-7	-	CASSRGGFPTYEQYF	TGTGCCAGCAGTCGGGGGGGTTTCCCAACCTACGAGCAGTACTTC
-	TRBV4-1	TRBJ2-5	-	CASSQVQGSTQSAETQYF	TGCGCCAGCAGCCAAGTTCAGGGGTCCACCCAATCCGCAGAGACCCAGTACTTC
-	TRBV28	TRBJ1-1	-	CASTYMGSGNTEAFF	TGTGCCAGCACCTATATGGGGTCCGGAAACACTGAAGCTTTCTTT
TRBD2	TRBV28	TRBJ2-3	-	CASSSSLAGATDTQYF	TGTGCCAGCAGTTCCTCCCTAGCGGGAGCGACAGATACGCAGTATTTT
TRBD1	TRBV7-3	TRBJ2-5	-	CASSASGGRQTQYF	TGTGCCAGCAGCGCCTCAGGGGGTAGGCAGACCCAGTACTTC
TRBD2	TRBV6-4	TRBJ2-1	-	CASSTLAGVGGEQFF	TGTGCCAGCAGTACCCTAGCGGGGGTCGGGGGGGAGCAGTTCTTC
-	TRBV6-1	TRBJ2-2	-	CASIEINTGELFF	TGTGCCAGCATTGAAATAAACACCGGGGAGCTGTTTTTT
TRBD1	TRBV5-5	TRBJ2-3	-	CASSSEQGLWNTQYF	TGTGCCAGCAGCTCGGAACAGGGGCTTTGGAATACGCAGTATTTT
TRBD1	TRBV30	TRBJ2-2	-	CALGQGATGELFF	TGTGCCCTTGGACAGGGGGCGACCGGGGAGCTGTTTTTT
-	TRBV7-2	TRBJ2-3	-	CASSPAAYWSTDTQYF	TGTGCCAGCTCGCCAGCTGCCTATTGGAGCACAGATACGCAGTATTTT
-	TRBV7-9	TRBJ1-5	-	CASRQRPASQPQHF	TGTGCCAGCAGACAGCGCCCAGCGAGTCAGCCCCAGCATTTT
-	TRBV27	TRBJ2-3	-	CASSFKGYTDTQYF	TGTGCCAGCAGTTTCAAAGGGTACACAGATACGCAGTATTTT
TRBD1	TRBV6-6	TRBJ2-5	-	CAIGQGGTQYF	TGTGCCATCGGACAGGGTGGGACCCAGTACTTC
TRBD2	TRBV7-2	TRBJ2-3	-	CASSLGTSRSTDTQYF	TGTGCCAGCAGCTTAGGGACTAGCAGGTCCACAGATACGCAGTATTTT
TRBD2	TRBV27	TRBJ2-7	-	CASSLSRGLAGVEQYF	TGTGCCAGCAGTTTATCGAGGGGACTAGCGGGAGTCGAGCAGTACTTC
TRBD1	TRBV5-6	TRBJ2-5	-	CASSGTGKGETQYF	TGTGCCAGCAGCGGGACAGGCAAGGGAGAGACCCAGTACTTC
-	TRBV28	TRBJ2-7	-	CASSWASVPYEQYF	TGTGCCAGCAGTTGGGCTAGCGTCCCCTACGAGCAGTACTTC
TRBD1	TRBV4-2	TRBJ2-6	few	CASSQAGGRSGANVLTF	TGTGCCAGCAGCCAAGCAGGGGGCCGCTCTGGGGCCAACGTCCTGACTTTC
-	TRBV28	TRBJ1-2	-	CASSFYDSFNGYTF	TGTGCCAGCAGTTTCTACGACAGCTTTAATGGCTACACCTTC
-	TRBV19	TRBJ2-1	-	CASSPLRGRAWFF	TGTGCCAGTAGTCCTTTAAGGGGGAGGGCCTGGTTCTTC
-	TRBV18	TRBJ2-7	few	CASSFQGGLLDEQYF	TGTGCCAGCTCATTCCAGGGGGGTCTCCTCGACGAGCAGTACTTC
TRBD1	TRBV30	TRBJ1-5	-	CAWSPGGGNQPQHF	TGTGCCTGGAGTCCAGGGGGCGGTAATCAGCCCCAGCATTTT
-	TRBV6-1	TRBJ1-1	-	CASSESLGLKAFF	TGTGCCAGCAGTGAATCCCTCGGGCTTAAGGCTTTCTTT
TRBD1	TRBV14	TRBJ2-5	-	CASSQEGQGSPFTKTQYF	TGTGCCAGCAGCCAAGAGGGACAGGGCTCCCCGTTCACGAAGACCCAGTACTTC
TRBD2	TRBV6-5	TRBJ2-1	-	CASSSSGRPPYNEQFF	TGTGCCAGCAGTTCTAGCGGGAGACCCCCCTACAATGAGCAGTTCTTC
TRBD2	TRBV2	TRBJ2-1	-	CASQRGSYNEQFF	TGTGCCAGTCAGCGGGGAAGCTACAATGAGCAGTTCTTC
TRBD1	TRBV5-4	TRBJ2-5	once	CASSKQYDRGGGETQYF	TGTGCCAGCAGCAAACAGTACGACAGGGGGGGTGGAGAGACCCAGTACTTC
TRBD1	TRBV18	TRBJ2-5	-	CASSPGQNRETQYF	TGTGCCAGCTCACCGGGACAGAACAGAGAGACCCAGTACTTC
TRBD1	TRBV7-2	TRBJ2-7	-	CASSFPPGQGGQYF	TGTGCCAGCAGCTTCCCCCCGGGACAGGGAGGGCAGTACTTC
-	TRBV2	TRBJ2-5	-	CASSRLGETQYF	TGTGCCAGCTCTAGGCTCGGAGAGACCCAGTACTTC
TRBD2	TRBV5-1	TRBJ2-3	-	CASSRDGGRGTDTQYF	TGCGCCAGCAGCAGGGACGGCGGGAGGGGCACAGATACGCAGTATTTT
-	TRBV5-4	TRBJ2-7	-	CASSLDPLRGDEQYF	TGTGCCAGCAGCTTGGACCCCCTTAGAGGCGACGAGCAGTACTTC
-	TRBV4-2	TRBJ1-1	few	CASSQVTGNTEAFF	TGTGCCAGCAGCCAAGTGACAGGGAACACTGAAGCTTTCTTT
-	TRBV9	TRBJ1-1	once	CASSVGLQGDTEAFF	TGTGCCAGCAGCGTAGGTTTACAGGGAGACACTGAAGCTTTCTTT
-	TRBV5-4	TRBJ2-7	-	CASSQVGFDGEQYF	TGTGCCAGCTCCCAGGTAGGGTTTGATGGCGAGCAGTACTTC
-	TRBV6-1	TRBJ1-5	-	CASTQQASNQPQHF	TGTGCCAGCACCCAGCAGGCTAGCAATCAGCCCCAGCATTTT
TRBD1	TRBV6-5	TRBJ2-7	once	CASRIRPGQPYEQYF	TGTGCCAGCAGGATTAGACCGGGACAGCCCTACGAGCAGTACTTC
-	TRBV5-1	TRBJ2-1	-	CASSLGGQSWSGGTEQFF	TGCGCCAGCAGCTTGGGGGGCCAGTCGTGGTCCGGGGGCACTGAGCAGTTCTTC
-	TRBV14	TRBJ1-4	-	CASSRDGEKLFF	TGTGCCAGCAGCCGTGACGGTGAAAAACTGTTTTTT